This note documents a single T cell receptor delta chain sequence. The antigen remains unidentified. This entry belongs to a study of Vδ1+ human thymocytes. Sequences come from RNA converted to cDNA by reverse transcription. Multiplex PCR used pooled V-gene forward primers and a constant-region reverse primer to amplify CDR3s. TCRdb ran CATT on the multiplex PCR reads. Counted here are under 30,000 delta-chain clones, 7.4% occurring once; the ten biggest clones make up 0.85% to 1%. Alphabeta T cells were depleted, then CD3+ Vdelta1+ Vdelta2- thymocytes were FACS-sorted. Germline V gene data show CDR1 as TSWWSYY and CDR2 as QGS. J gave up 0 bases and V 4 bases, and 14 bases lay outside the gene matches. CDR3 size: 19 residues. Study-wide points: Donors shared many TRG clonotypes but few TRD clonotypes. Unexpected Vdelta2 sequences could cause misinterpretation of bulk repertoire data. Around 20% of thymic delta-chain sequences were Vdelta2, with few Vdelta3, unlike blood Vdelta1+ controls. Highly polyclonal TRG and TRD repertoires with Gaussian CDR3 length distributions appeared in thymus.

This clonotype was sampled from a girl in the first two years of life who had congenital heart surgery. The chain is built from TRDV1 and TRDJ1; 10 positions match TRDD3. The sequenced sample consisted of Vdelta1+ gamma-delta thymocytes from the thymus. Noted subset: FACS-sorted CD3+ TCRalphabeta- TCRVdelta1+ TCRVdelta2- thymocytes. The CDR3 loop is CALGADDRLGDNYTDKLIF. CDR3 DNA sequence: TGTGCTCTTGGGGCGGACGATAGGCTGGGGGATAACTACACCGATAAACTCATCTTT.